The rows below give T cell receptor beta chains drawn from one sample of a study of beta chain features in type 1 diabetes. Sequenced by immunoSEQ multiplex PCR; TCRdb stores in-frame clones only, minus some. The sample contains around 200,000 clones, about 12% of which appear only once. Material for sequencing was central memory CD4+ T cells from blood. The source of these receptors is a woman aged 18-35 years in good health. Both conserved end residues are part of each CDR3. D genes are given only for firm matches. Where a row states a size, it is once, few, many or the class of an expanded clone; other rows omit it.

CASSQGLAGNEQFF TGCGCCAGCAGCCAGGGACTAGCGGGAAATGAGCAGTTCTTC TRBJ2-1 few TRBD2 TRBV5-1
CASSPGRQETQYF TGTGCCAGCAGTCCAGGGCGCCAGGAGACCCAGTACTTC TRBJ2-5 few NA TRBV27
CASSWYGSSETQYF TGTGCCAGCAGCTGGTACGGGAGTAGCGAGACCCAGTACTTC TRBJ2-5 few NA TRBV11-2
CASSFPSGQGGNTIYF TGTGCCAGCAGTTTCCCCAGCGGACAGGGAGGAAACACCATATATTTT TRBJ1-3 few TRBD1 TRBV28
CASSPRGTSETYEQYF TGTGCCAGCTCACCACGTGGGACTAGCGAAACTTACGAGCAGTACTTC TRBJ2-7 few TRBD2 TRBV18
CSASLGGYTF TGCAGTGCTAGTTTGGGCGGCTACACCTTC TRBJ1-2 NA NA TRBV20-1
CASSLGPSLYNEQFF TGTGCCAGCAGCTTAGGCCCAAGCCTTTACAATGAGCAGTTCTTC TRBJ2-1 NA NA TRBV7-8
CASSLLITTGVQETQYF TGTGCCAGCTCACTTCTCATTACGACAGGGGTCCAAGAGACCCAGTACTTC TRBJ2-5 NA TRBD1 TRBV18
CASGIQENTEAFF TGTGCCAGCGGTATCCAGGAGAACACTGAAGCTTTCTTT TRBJ1-1 NA NA TRBV7-8
CAWRGGINQPQHF TGTGCCTGGAGGGGGGGAATTAATCAGCCCCAGCATTTT TRBJ1-5 NA NA TRBV30
CASSFSGTGATNYGYTF TGCGCCAGCAGCTTTTCCGGGACAGGGGCCACTAACTATGGCTACACCTTC TRBJ1-2 NA TRBD1 TRBV5-1
CASSLAGGSLVETQYF TGTGCCAGCAGCTTAGCGGGGGGGTCCTTAGTAGAGACCCAGTACTTC TRBJ2-5 NA TRBD2 TRBV7-2
CASSQTPRRNQPQHF TGCGCCAGCAGCCAAACGCCTCGGCGGAATCAGCCCCAGCATTTT TRBJ1-5 few NA TRBV4-3
CASSLDRGPLNEQFF TGTGCCAGCAGCTTGGACAGGGGGCCCCTAAATGAGCAGTTCTTC TRBJ2-1 few TRBD1 TRBV7-7
CASSLGTGGDTIYF TGTGCCAGCAGCTTAGGGACAGGGGGGGACACCATATATTTT TRBJ1-3 NA TRBD1 TRBV7-9
CASSPLLAGRNNEQFF TGTGCCAGTAGCCCCCTACTAGCGGGAAGGAACAATGAGCAGTTCTTC TRBJ2-1 few TRBD2 TRBV19
CALHRGPGELFF TGTGCCTTGCACAGGGGGCCCGGGGAGCTGTTTTTT TRBJ2-2 NA TRBD1 TRBV30
CASSQLAGGRDTQYF TGTGCCAGCAGCCAACTAGCGGGAGGGAGAGATACGCAGTATTTT TRBJ2-3 NA TRBD2 TRBV14
CASSLSQGLYGYTF TGTGCCAGCAGTTTATCACAGGGCCTCTATGGCTACACCTTC TRBJ1-2 few NA TRBV28
CAWSVSRNNEQFF TGTGCCTGGAGTGTTTCGCGCAACAATGAGCAGTTCTTC TRBJ2-1 few NA TRBV30
CASIEGSPQFNQPQHF TGTGCCAGTATAGAGGGAAGCCCTCAGTTTAATCAGCCCCAGCATTTT TRBJ1-5 NA NA TRBV19
CASSLGPITRSGANVLTF TGTGCCAGCAGCCTAGGCCCTATCACCCGCTCTGGGGCCAACGTCCTGACTTTC TRBJ2-6 many NA TRBV5-4
CASSPQGSDTGELFF TGTGCCAGCAGCCCCCAGGGAAGCGACACCGGGGAGCTGTTTTTT TRBJ2-2 few NA TRBV9
CSVEGTGFYEQYF TGCAGCGTTGAAGGGACAGGGTTCTACGAGCAGTACTTC TRBJ2-7 NA TRBD1 TRBV29-1
CASRNQVTDTQYF TGTGCCAGCAGGAACCAGGTCACAGATACGCAGTATTTT TRBJ2-3 NA NA TRBV6-5
CASSPTRSGEQYF TGTGCCAGCTCACCAACCAGGTCCGGCGAGCAGTACTTC TRBJ2-7 NA NA TRBV18
CASSPLTSGIYEQYF TGTGCCAGCAGCCCGTTGACTAGCGGGATCTACGAGCAGTACTTC TRBJ2-7 NA TRBD2 TRBV7-2
CASSRSGQTYEQYF TGTGCCAGCAGCCGTTCGGGACAGACCTACGAGCAGTACTTC TRBJ2-7 NA TRBD1 TRBV14
CASSYTGRWETQYF TGTGCCAGCAGCTACACGGGGAGGTGGGAGACCCAGTACTTC TRBJ2-5 NA NA TRBV9
CASGEINEQFF TGCGCCAGCGGAGAAATCAATGAGCAGTTCTTC TRBJ2-1 few NA TRBV5-1
CASSPSRLVTGETQYF TGTGCCAGCAGCCCCTCTCGACTAGTTACGGGGGAGACCCAGTACTTC TRBJ2-5 NA NA TRBV5-4
CAWRGTGTGIEQYF TGTGCCTGGAGGGGAACCGGGACAGGGATCGAGCAGTACTTC TRBJ2-7 NA TRBD1 TRBV30
CASRPRNTEAFF TGTGCCAGCAGGCCCAGGAACACTGAAGCTTTCTTT TRBJ1-1 few NA TRBV2
CATRPDFYEQYF TGTGCCACCCGGCCTGACTTCTACGAGCAGTACTTC TRBJ2-7 NA NA TRBV28
CSGEKQAPGVIFF TGCAGCGGTGAAAAACAGGCGCCAGGCGTAATTTTCTTC TRBJ2-1 few NA TRBV29-1
CASSQLGLAGAEQFF TGTGCCAGCAGTCAACTCGGACTAGCGGGAGCTGAGCAGTTCTTC TRBJ2-1 few TRBD2 TRBV28
CASSFESSGSGYEQYF TGTGCCAGCAGCTTTGAGAGTAGCGGGAGTGGCTACGAGCAGTACTTC TRBJ2-7 NA TRBD2 TRBV7-2
CASSQDSPRSGNTIYF TGTGCCAGCAGCCAAGATTCACCACGGTCTGGAAACACCATATATTTT TRBJ1-3 many NA TRBV4-2
CASSEEAGGRSEQFF TGTGCCAGCAGTGAAGAGGCGGGAGGGCGATCTGAGCAGTTCTTC TRBJ2-1 NA TRBD2 TRBV2
CASSLSTSRSAFF TGTGCCAGCAGTCTCTCGACTAGCAGGAGTGCGTTCTTC TRBJ2-1 NA TRBD2 TRBV28
CAWSAGTLNYGYTF TGTGCCTGGAGCGCCGGGACACTCAACTATGGCTACACCTTC TRBJ1-2 few NA TRBV30
CASSPLSDRVSADTQYF TGTGCCAGCAGCCCATTGTCCGACAGGGTATCCGCAGATACGCAGTATTTT TRBJ2-3 NA TRBD1 TRBV14
CASSPPVAGGPYNEQFF TGTGCCAGCTCACCCCCGGTAGCGGGAGGGCCCTACAATGAGCAGTTCTTC TRBJ2-1 NA TRBD2 TRBV18
CATSRSEAGGDEQFF TGTGCCACCAGCAGATCCGAAGCGGGAGGGGATGAGCAGTTCTTC TRBJ2-1 NA TRBD2 TRBV15
CASSRFGGGDNEQFF TGTGCCAGCAGCCGTTTTGGGGGGGGAGACAATGAGCAGTTCTTC TRBJ2-1 NA TRBD2 TRBV7-2
CSVLRDSPSGGYTF TGCAGCGTTTTAAGGGACAGCCCCAGTGGAGGCTACACCTTC TRBJ1-2 few TRBD1 TRBV29-1